This is a list of T cell receptor beta chains from one sample in a study of T cells in Graves' hyperthyroidism and ophthalmopathy. TCRdb passed the multiplex PCR reads through MiXCR, listing each CDR3 protein once. The sample carries 370,000 or so distinct CDR3 sequences, around 25% recorded once. The sample comprised blood. The source is a middle-aged man with Graves' hyperthyroidism. Both conserved end residues are trimmed from each CDR3. A D gene is named only where the DNA matches it firmly.

TRBD2 TRBJ2-7 TRBV4-1 ASSRDGTSVSYEQY
TRBD1 TRBJ2-5 TRBV12-3/TRBV12-4 ASSLNGQAIQETQY
TRBD2 TRBJ2-3 TRBV19 ASRREGRADTQY
TRBD1 TRBJ2-3 TRBV13 ASSSRGYGTQY
NA TRBJ1-1 TRBV30 AWSVYRSVIMNTEAF
TRBD2 TRBJ2-5 TRBV28 ASRHEKRLAVQETQY
NA TRBJ1-1 TRBV20-1 SAHRLGGYAEAF
NA TRBJ1-5 TRBV6-1 ASSAHRASNQPQH
TRBD1 TRBJ1-3 TRBV11-2 ASSLTGERNTIY
NA TRBJ1-1 TRBV12-3/TRBV12-4 ASKAPYTEAF
TRBD1 TRBJ1-6 TRBV6-1 ASRDRGWNSPLH
NA TRBJ2-3 TRBV7-3 ASSPSRAGPTSTDTQY
NA TRBJ2-2 TRBV5-1 ASRSGAGQIRAAPGELF
NA TRBJ1-6 TRBV20-1 SARDPRSSYNSPRH
NA TRBJ1-2 TRBV15 ATSGPQAEGYT
NA TRBJ2-3 TRBV12-3/TRBV12-4 ASRPTSRIFGTDTQY
TRBD1 TRBJ2-3 TRBV29-1 SVEEGRTGGADTQY
NA TRBJ1-1 TRBV11-2 ASSFIERGRRSEAF
NA TRBJ2-7 TRBV7-9 ASRPDGTSSYEQY
TRBD2 TRBJ2-3 TRBV20-1 SARGTSGSHTDTQY
NA TRBJ1-1 TRBV5-5 ASSFTPRAENTEAF
NA TRBJ2-1 TRBV7-2 ASSLDGAARDEQF
TRBD2 TRBJ2-7 TRBV12-3/TRBV12-4 ASRPTSGRASEQY
NA TRBJ2-7 TRBV5-1 ASSLVTGEIAYEQY
TRBD2 TRBJ2-3 TRBV10-3 AISESASGITDTQY
TRBD2 TRBJ2-5 TRBV7-3 ASSSGTSGSRWSETQY
NA TRBJ2-1 TRBV10-1 ASSPGTVLRGEQF
TRBD1 TRBJ2-5 TRBV5-1 ASSHRTGERETQY
NA TRBJ1-2 TRBV30 AWMKGVYGYT